One sample yielded the 31 T cell receptor beta chains listed below, sequenced in a study of T-cell reconstitution after alpha-beta-depleted transplantation in children. A TCRbeta library incorporating unique molecular identifiers was prepared. TCRdb analysed the PCR reads with MiXCR anew, one entry per CDR3 protein. This sample has about a million distinct CDR3 sequences, with 25% to 35% found just once. Material: PBMCs, mostly from graft donor cells, obtained 360 days after TCRalphabeta/CD19-depleted stem cell transplant. The receptors originated from a boy in the first two years of life who had a stem cell transplant for SCID, so the T cells may come from the graft donor.

This clonotype was detected a few times. The genes are TRBV5-1 and TRBJ2-1; TRBD1 matches 9 bases. The germline gives CDR1 SGHRS, CDR2 YFSETQ. The CDR3 extends over 14 amino acids. The V gene end was trimmed by 6 bases and the J gene end by 7 bases; junction bases not matched to a gene: 8. CDR3 nucleotides: TGCGCCAGCAATCCCCGGGACAGGGAAAATGAGCAGTTCTTC. As protein: CASNPRDRENEQFF.

The chain uses TRBV5-1 and TRBJ1-2; 7 bases align to TRBD1. CDR1 is SGHRS and CDR2 is YFSETQ in the germline V gene. V was pared by 5 bases and J by 6 bases, with 7 bases of the junction left unmatched. This CDR3 comprises 13 residues. Here the CDR3 reads CASRAGQTNGYTF. CDR3 in DNA: TGCGCCAGCAGGGCGGGACAGACCAATGGCTACACCTTC. Full variable domain (rest looked up from reference TRBV5-1 and TRBJ1-2): KAGVTQTPRYLIKTRGQQVTLSCSPISGHRSVSWYQQTPGQGLQFLFEYFSETQRNKGNFPGRFSGRQFSNSRSEMNVSTLELGDSALYLCASRAGQTNGYTFGSGTRLTVV.

This clonotype was found a few times. This sequence joins TRBV5-1 and TRBJ2-5; tentatively, D is TRBD2 (6 bases). Per germline, CDR1 SGHRS and CDR2 YFSETQ. The V end lost 4 bases, the J end lost 4 bases, and 14 bases lay between the germline ends. CDR3 size: 14 residues. This CDR3 is CASSPTWGGETQYF. In DNA, the CDR3 is TGCGCCAGCAGCCCAACCTGGGGAGGAGAGACCCAGTACTTC.

The J gene is TRBJ2-7, the V gene TRBV15; TRBD1 is a possible D gene (5 bases). V lost 7 bases and J 2 bases, leaving 12 bases between the germline ends. In germline, CDR1 is LNHNV, CDR2 YYDKDF (reference sequence). This CDR3 spans 13 amino acids. This CDR3 reads CATKAQGAYEQYF. In DNA, the CDR3 is TGTGCCACCAAGGCTCAGGGCGCCTACGAGCAGTACTTC.

This clonotype occurred a few times. The rearrangement links TRBV10-2 to TRBJ2-1; the match to TRBD2 covers 8 bases. The germline gives CDR1 WSHSY, CDR2 SAAADI. The CDR3 extends over 14 amino acids. V gave up 6 bases and J gave up 0 bases; unmatched junction bases: 1. The CDR3 coding sequence is TGCGCCAGCAGGGGACTAGACTCCTACAATGAGCAGTTCTTC. Protein sequence: CASRGLDSYNEQFF.

The rearrangement joins TRBV7-8 to TRBJ2-5; D gene ambiguous. The CDR3 runs 16 residues. Germline-derived CDR1 and CDR2 are SGHVS and FQNEAQ. The ends were cut back, 1 base at V and 1 base at J, with 13 bases in the middle. The CDR3 loop is CASSLGSRHIQETQYF. The CDR3 bases are TGTGCCAGCAGCTTAGGCTCTAGGCATATCCAAGAGACCCAGTACTTC.

The chain carries TRBV28 and TRBJ2-1; TRBD1 agrees at 11 bases. J gave up 4 bases and V 3 bases, and 8 bases lay outside the gene matches. This CDR3 has 17 residues. From germline, CDR1 is MDHEN and CDR2 SYDVKM. CDR3 bases: TGTGCCAGCAGTTTTAGGGACAGGGGGTATTATTACAATGAGCAGTTCTTC. It specifies CASSFRDRGYYYNEQFF.

The chain uses TRBV6-5 and TRBJ2-7, with 8 bases identical to TRBD2. The CDR3 has 13 amino acids. J lost 8 bases, V lost 0 bases, and 3 bases had no gene match. Germline loops: CDR1 MNHEY, CDR2 SVGAGI. Written as DNA, the CDR3 is TGTGCCAGCAGTTACTCGACGGGAGGGCAGCAGTACTTC. This codes for CASSYSTGGQQYF.

The chain carries TRBV20-1 and TRBJ1-2, with TRBD1 identical over 7 bases. Trimming removed 0 bases from V and 7 bases from J; junction bases left unmatched: 17. The CDR3 length is 17 residues. Germline CDR1 and CDR2: DFQATT and SNEGSKA (reference sequence). The CDR3 reads CSARDFVTGRFRLGYTF. Written as DNA, the CDR3 is TGCAGTGCTAGAGATTTCGTGACAGGGCGTTTTCGGCTTGGCTACACCTTC.

CDR3 loop: CASSFDGASGNTIYF. For the CDR3, the DNA is TGTGCCAGCAGCTTCGACGGAGCCTCTGGAAACACCATATATTTT. The V call is TRBV5-5, the J call TRBJ1-3; D unclear. Germline loops: CDR1 SGHKS, CDR2 YYEKEE (reference sequence). The CDR3 consists of 15 residues. The V end lost 2 bases, the J end lost 0 bases, and 9 bases lay between the germline ends.

This clonotype was recorded a few times. The rearrangement uses TRBV6-1 and TRBJ2-5, with a weak D call TRBD1 (6 bases). The V gene lost 4 bases and the J gene lost 6 bases, with 15 bases spanning the gap. Germline CDR1 is MNHNS and CDR2 is SASEGT. The CDR3 extends over 14 amino acids. DNA for the CDR3: TGTGCCAGCAGTGCCGACAGGTCCGTACAGACCCAGTACTTC. Residues: CASSADRSVQTQYF.

This clonotype occurred a few times. This chain joins TRBV20-1 and TRBJ1-2; 10 nucleotides agree with TRBD1. Unmatched junction bases numbered 17, after V lost 2 bases and J lost 8 bases. The germline gives CDR1 DFQATT, CDR2 SNEGSKA (reference sequence). CDR3 length equals 17 residues. The CDR3 protein is CSARSLAFGQGERGYTF. The CDR3, as DNA: TGCAGTGCTAGAAGCCTGGCCTTTGGACAGGGGGAGAGAGGCTACACCTTC.

The chain joins TRBV20-1 to TRBJ2-7; no definite D call. The V and J ends lost 2 bases and 6 bases respectively, with 17 bases between them. CDR1 is DFQATT, CDR2 SNEGSKA, per germline (reference sequence). CDR3 length: 14 amino acids. CDR3 residues: CSARIYASSGEQYF. For the CDR3, the DNA is TGCAGTGCTAGAATCTACGCCTCCTCAGGCGAGCAGTACTTC.

The V call is TRBV5-5, the J call TRBJ1-2; TRBD1 matches 8 bases. Germline V CDR1 and CDR2: SGHKS, YYEKEE (reference sequence). With V trimmed by 4 bases and J by 7 bases, 6 bases remained unmatched. The CDR3 extends over 13 amino acids. CDR3 coding DNA: TGTGCCAGCAGCCCCGGACAGGGTTTTGGCTACACCTTC. Translated: CASSPGQGFGYTF. The entire variable domain, with the rest obtained from reference TRBV5-5 and TRBJ1-2, is as follows: DAGVTQSPTHLIKTRGQQVTLRCSPISGHKSVSWYQQVLGQGPQFIFQYYEKEERGRGNFPDRFSARQFPNYSSELNVNALLLGDSALYLCASSPGQGFGYTFGSGTRLTVV.

The chain uses TRBV3-1 and TRBJ2-1; 7 nucleotides align to TRBD1. Germline CDR1 LGHDT, CDR2 YNNKEL (reference sequence). The CDR3 runs to 16 residues. With 4 bases clipped from V and 10 bases from J, the junction kept 16 bases outside the gene matches. The CDR3 DNA is TGTGCCAGCAGCCCTCATCGAGAACAGGGGCTTGGGGAGCAGTTCTTC. Translating gives CASSPHREQGLGEQFF.

The V call is TRBV27, the J call TRBJ2-2; possibly TRBD2 for D (6 bases). Trimming removed 7 bases from V and 5 bases from J, with 14 bases in between. This CDR3 region has 14 residues. The germline V gene has CDR1 MNHEY and CDR2 SMNVEV (reference sequence). The CDR3 nucleotides are TGTGCCAGCACTTGGGGGGACGGGACCGGGGAGCTGTTTTTT. Protein: CASTWGDGTGELFF.

The chain is built from TRBV5-1 and TRBJ2-5; tentatively, D is TRBD1 (5 bases). The germline V gene has CDR1 SGHRS and CDR2 YFSETQ. Trimming took off 0 bases at V and 2 bases at J, with 11 bases between the two ends. The CDR3 contains 15 residues. CDR3 residues: CASSLVTAPQETQYF. CDR3 sequence (DNA): TGCGCCAGCAGCTTGGTGACAGCCCCTCAAGAGACCCAGTACTTC.

This clonotype has ten or more counts. V is TRBV28 and J is TRBJ2-7; perhaps TRBD1 as D (6 bases). The CDR3 sequence is 18 residues long. V lost 5 bases and J 4 bases, leaving 27 bases between the germline ends. Germline V lookup: CDR1 MDHEN, CDR2 SYDVKM. The CDR3: CASSTGEQGPGLTYEQYF. The CDR3 DNA is TGTGCCAGCAGTACCGGGGAACAGGGTCCAGGCTTGACTTACGAGCAGTACTTC.

This clonotype has more than one count but fewer than ten. The chain carries TRBV5-1 and TRBJ2-1, with 9 bases aligning to TRBD2. V lost 1 base to trimming and J lost 4 bases; unmatched junction nucleotides: 6. Germline loops: CDR1 SGHRS, CDR2 YFSETQ. The CDR3 extends over 16 amino acids. The CDR3 region has the DNA TGCGCCAGCAGCTTGTCCCTAGCGGGGCCTTACAATGAGCAGTTCTTC. Its protein product is CASSLSLAGPYNEQFF.

The chain recombines TRBV15 with TRBJ2-2; perhaps TRBD1 as D (6 bases). Trimming stripped 0 bases from V and 3 bases from J, with 8 bases between. The CDR3 totals 15 residues. The germline V gene encodes CDR1 LNHNV and CDR2 YYDKDF (reference sequence). The CDR3 here is CATSREQGYTGELFF. The CDR3, as DNA: TGTGCCACCAGCAGAGAACAGGGATACACCGGGGAGCTGTTTTTT.

The count of this clonotype is one. This chain uses TRBV3-1 with TRBJ2-5; D remains ambiguous. The V gene's germline CDR1 is LGHDT and CDR2 YNNKEL (reference sequence). CDR3 length: 16 amino acids. Between the trimmed V and J ends, which lost 2 bases and 2 bases, there was a span of 15 bases. CDR3 in amino acids: CASSQSPARRQETQYF. The CDR3 coding sequence is TGTGCCAGCAGCCAATCCCCAGCGAGACGGCAAGAGACCCAGTACTTC.

The chain is built from TRBV3-1 and TRBJ2-5; 8 nucleotides align to TRBD2. Germline V lookup: CDR1 LGHDT, CDR2 YNNKEL (reference sequence). V shed 4 bases and J 5 bases; nucleotides not matched to a gene: 9. The CDR3 has 15 amino acids. The CDR3 bases are TGTGCCAGCAGCCTCCTCTACGCGGGGGGCGAGACCCAGTACTTC. Translating gives CASSLLYAGGETQYF.

This chain uses TRBV5-1 with TRBJ1-1; D unresolved. CDR3 length: 13 amino acids. Trimming shortened V by 4 bases and J by 6 bases, and 13 bases separated the two germline ends. Germline loops: CDR1 SGHRS, CDR2 YFSETQ. The CDR3 DNA reads as TGCGCCAGCAGCCCGAGCAGGAGTGCTGAAGCTTTCTTT. Translation gives CASSPSRSAEAFF.

This clonotype was counted only a few times. The chain uses TRBV15 and TRBJ2-2, with 9 bases matching TRBD2. This CDR3 is built from 15 residues. Looked up from germline, CDR1 is LNHNV and CDR2 is YYDKDF (reference sequence). V trimming: 5 bases; J trimming: 7 bases; junction bases outside the gene matches: 8. The CDR3 nucleotides are TGTGCCACCAGCGCGCGGGGGGGCCTCAGCGGGGAGCTGTTTTTT. Its translation: CATSARGGLSGELFF.

This clonotype showed up just a few times. One end of the junction varies from germline; a read error may be responsible. The rearrangement joins TRBV20-1 to TRBJ2-3, with 7 bases fitting TRBD1. CDR1 is DFQATT, CDR2 SNEGSKA, per germline (reference sequence). The CDR3 runs to 14 residues. The CDR3 sequence is CSARDRGLGGTTFF. DNA for the CDR3: TGCAGTGCTAGAGATAGGGGGCTAGGGGGAACCACCTTTTTT.

This clonotype has more than one count but fewer than ten. The J gene is TRBJ1-2, the V gene TRBV6-1, with 10 bases identical to TRBD1. V lost 6 bases, J lost 9 bases, and 7 bases stayed unmatched. This CDR3 spans 13 amino acids. CDR1 MNHNS and CDR2 SASEGT come from the germline V gene. The CDR3 loop is CASRVGQGRRYTF. The CDR3 coding sequence is TGTGCCAGCAGGGTGGGACAGGGGCGACGCTACACCTTC.

The rearrangement uses TRBV20-1 and TRBJ2-4, with D unresolved. Germline V gene sequence: CDR1 DFQATT, CDR2 SNEGSKA (reference sequence). The CDR3 loop spans 16 amino acids. Trimming took 3 bases from V and 1 from J, leaving 16 bases between them. The CDR3 sequence is CSASGSPVGAKNIQYF. The CDR3 region has the DNA TGCAGTGCTAGCGGGTCCCCGGTGGGGGCCAAAAACATTCAGTACTTC.

In this sample, this clonotype turned up a few times. The CDR3 protein is CSVAGGQGTYNEQFF. As DNA, the CDR3 is TGCAGCGTTGCGGGCGGGCAGGGGACCTACAATGAGCAGTTCTTC. This sequence joins TRBV29-1 and TRBJ2-1; the D gene is possibly TRBD1 (6 bases). Trimming cost V 4 bases and J 2 bases, with 15 bases left between them. Germline V gives CDR1 SQVTM, CDR2 ANQGSEA. CDR3 length: 15 amino acids.

The chain uses TRBV20-1 and TRBJ2-3, with TRBD2 matching 14 bases. This CDR3 has 15 amino acids. V lost 6 bases and J lost 2; bases outside the gene matches: 4. From germline, CDR1 is DFQATT and CDR2 SNEGSKA (reference sequence). The CDR3 reads CSARLAGGYTDTQYF. As DNA, the CDR3 is TGCAGTGCGAGACTAGCGGGGGGGTACACAGATACGCAGTATTTT.

V gene TRBV5-6 combines with J gene TRBJ2-1; a weak D match, TRBD1 (5 bases). Trimming removed 2 bases at V and 2 bases at J, with 17 bases between. The CDR3 runs 17 residues. In germline, CDR1 is SGHDT, CDR2 YYEEEE. The DNA for the CDR3 is TGTGCCAGCAGCTTATACCGTGCGACAGTACCCTACAATGAGCAGTTCTTC. Protein sequence: CASSLYRATVPYNEQFF.

The J gene is TRBJ2-7, the V gene TRBV4-2; 12 nucleotides align to TRBD1. The ends lost 3 bases at V and 3 bases at J; junction bases unmatched: 3. The germline CDR1 and CDR2 sequences are LGHNA and YNFKEQ. CDR3 size: 15 residues. CDR3 nucleotides: TGTGCCAGCAGCCAGGGACAGGGGGCCTTCTACGAGCAGTACTTC. It codes for CASSQGQGAFYEQYF.